Listed below are T cell receptor beta chains from one sample, sequenced in a study of T cell repertoires in cytomegalovirus infection. TCRdb reprocessed the reads with MiXCR, giving one entry per CDR3 protein. Of about 240,000 distinct CDR3 sequences listed, more than 9% are singletons. The sample consisted of PBMCs. The receptors stem from a human donor in good health (CMV status not recorded). Some clones in this sample may be carry-over from other donors' samples. Each CDR3 is given with its conserved first and last residue. D genes are given only for firm matches. Size tells how often a clone was seen (once, few, many) or the class of an expanded clone, and some rows leave it out.

>TRBD2|TRBJ2-3|TRBV20-1|NA
CSATPSGLSTDTQYF
TGCAGTGCAACCCCTAGCGGGCTTAGCACAGATACGCAGTATTTT
>NA|TRBJ1-1|TRBV6-1|many
CASIGGLGVKAFF
TGTGCCAGCATAGGGGGGCTGGGAGTTAAAGCTTTCTTT
>NA|TRBJ1-1|TRBV6-2/TRBV6-3|few
CASSYSKRGSGGTTEAFF
TGTGCCAGCAGTTACTCGAAGAGGGGTTCGGGGGGAACCACTGAAGCTTTCTTT
>NA|TRBJ2-6|TRBV29-1|NA
CSVEGVTGANVLTF
TGCAGCGTTGAGGGGGTAACCGGGGCCAACGTCCTGACTTTC
>TRBD1|TRBJ1-2|TRBV7-2|many
CASSLGTGPRGYTF
TGTGCCAGCAGCTTAGGGACAGGACCTCGTGGCTACACCTTC
>TRBD2|TRBJ2-7|TRBV7-9|many
CASRLTGGGEQYF
TGTGCCAGCAGACTAACGGGAGGGGGCGAGCAGTACTTC
>NA|TRBJ2-1|TRBV5-1|NA
CASRINGNYYNEQFF
TGCGCCAGCAGGATCAACGGGAACTACTACAATGAGCAGTTCTTC
>TRBD1|TRBJ2-2|TRBV7-9|few
CASSSGGVGELFF
TGTGCCAGCAGCTCAGGGGGTGTCGGGGAGCTGTTTTTT
>TRBD2|TRBJ2-1|TRBV7-8|many
CASSWGLAGGTYNEQFF
TGTGCCAGCAGCTGGGGACTAGCGGGAGGCACCTACAATGAGCAGTTCTTC
>TRBD1|TRBJ1-1|TRBV6-2/TRBV6-3|few
CASSGRTGVNTEAFF
TGTGCCAGCAGTGGCCGGACAGGGGTGAACACTGAAGCTTTCTTT
>TRBD1|TRBJ1-1|TRBV10-3|few
CAINAIGTDKAFF
TGTGCCATCAATGCTATTGGGACAGACAAAGCTTTCTTT
>NA|TRBJ2-5|TRBV7-9|many
CASSSATGLQETQYF
TGTGCCAGCAGCTCCGCTACAGGCCTCCAAGAGACCCAGTACTTC
>NA|TRBJ2-7|TRBV28|many
CASSPQGAPYEQYF
TGTGCCAGCAGCCCCCAGGGAGCGCCCTACGAGCAGTACTTC
>NA|TRBJ2-2|TRBV6-2/TRBV6-3|many
CASSSYRTGSSNGELFF
TGTGCCAGCAGTTCCTACAGGACCGGCAGCTCTAACGGGGAGCTGTTTTTT
>NA|TRBJ1-1|TRBV7-2|many
CASSLNWASEAFF
TGTGCCAGCAGCTTAAATTGGGCGTCCGAAGCTTTCTTT
>TRBD1|TRBJ1-4|TRBV6-2/TRBV6-3|many
CASSYSTKGDRDRSEKLFF
TGTGCCAGCAGTTACTCGACGAAGGGGGACAGGGATCGGAGTGAAAAACTGTTTTTT
>TRBD2|TRBJ2-7|TRBV3-1|few
CASRLLAGVGEQYF
TGTGCCAGCAGGCTGCTAGCGGGAGTAGGGGAGCAGTACTTC
>NA|TRBJ1-2|TRBV28|NA
CASSLGRQGYGYTF
TGTGCCAGCAGTCTCGGGCGCCAGGGTTATGGCTACACCTTC
>NA|TRBJ2-2|TRBV6-1|many
CASSPNRVSGELFF
TGTGCCAGCAGCCCTAACAGGGTATCAGGGGAGCTGTTTTTT
>NA|TRBJ2-2|TRBV12-3/TRBV12-4|NA
CASRPRAGNTGELFF
TGTGCCAGCAGACCAAGGGCTGGGAACACCGGGGAGCTGTTTTTT
>NA|TRBJ1-1|TRBV4-3|NA
CASSQDISGGGVNTEAFF
TGCGCCAGCAGCCAAGATATTAGCGGAGGAGGGGTGAACACTGAAGCTTTCTTT
>NA|TRBJ2-5|TRBV14|NA
CASSQLEKQETQYF
TGTGCCAGCAGCCAGTTAGAGAAACAAGAGACCCAGTACTTC
>NA|TRBJ1-2|TRBV2|many
CASSERQASYGYTF
TGTGCCAGCAGTGAGAGGCAGGCCAGCTATGGCTACACCTTC
>TRBD1|TRBJ1-6|TRBV5-3|few
CASSLDPETGTSPLHF
TGTGCCAGCAGCTTGGATCCCGAGACAGGGACCTCACCCCTCCACTTT
>TRBD1|TRBJ1-4|TRBV18|NA
CASSPQGARGEKLFF
TGTGCCAGCTCACCACAGGGGGCGCGAGGTGAAAAACTGTTTTTT
>NA|TRBJ1-1|TRBV7-2|many
CASSLSPGMNTEAFF
TGTGCCAGCAGCTTATCCCCTGGAATGAACACTGAAGCTTTCTTT
>NA|TRBJ1-1|TRBV19|NA
CASTEALNTEAFF
TGTGCCAGTACCGAGGCCCTGAACACTGAAGCTTTCTTT
>TRBD1|TRBJ2-7|TRBV20-1|many
CSARTGGPYEQYF
TGCAGTGCTAGGACAGGGGGCCCCTACGAGCAGTACTTC
>TRBD1|TRBJ1-6|TRBV7-3|many
CASSQSDRGNSPLHF
TGTGCCAGCAGTCAATCGGACAGGGGTAATTCACCCCTCCACTTT
>NA|TRBJ1-1|TRBV7-9|many
CASSLDPPGQRDTEAFF
TGTGCCAGCAGCTTAGATCCCCCCGGACAGAGGGACACTGAAGCTTTCTTT
>NA|TRBJ2-2|TRBV20-1|few
CSARDRGNTGELFF
TGCAGTGCTAGAGATCGAGGGAACACCGGGGAGCTGTTTTTT
>NA|TRBJ2-2|TRBV7-6|many
CASRKSFGAGELFF
NA
>NA|TRBJ2-1|TRBV29-1|few
CSVRGSFYNEQFF
TGCAGCGTCAGAGGATCCTTCTACAATGAGCAGTTCTTC
>NA|TRBJ1-6|TRBV7-2|many
CASSLRALVLHF
TGTGCCAGCAGCTTAAGAGCTCTGGTCCTCCACTTT
>TRBD2|TRBJ2-3|TRBV7-2|many
CASSSPSGSSDTQYF
TGTGCCAGCAGCTCTCCTAGCGGGTCTTCAGATACGCAGTATTTT
>TRBD1|TRBJ2-7|TRBV19|many
CASSLRGDSYYEQYF
TGTGCCAGTAGCCTCCGAGGGGACAGCTACTACGAGCAGTACTTC
>NA|TRBJ2-3|TRBV7-2|many
CASSLATGTPGDTQYF
TGTGCCAGCAGCTTAGCCACCGGGACTCCCGGGGATACGCAGTATTTT
>TRBD1|TRBJ1-1|TRBV6-6|few
CASRTGTGTNLEAFF
TGTGCCAGCAGAACCGGGACAGGCACCAACCTTGAAGCTTTCTTT
>NA|TRBJ2-4|TRBV10-3|NA
CAISESLAKNIQYF
TGTGCCATCAGTGAGTCCCTAGCCAAAAACATTCAGTACTTC
>TRBD1|TRBJ2-2|TRBV7-9|few
CASSLYVSRGLTGELFF
TGTGCCAGCAGCTTATACGTGAGCAGGGGGCTAACCGGGGAGCTGTTTTTT
>NA|TRBJ1-2|TRBV29-1|few
CSVETGNYGYTF
TGCAGCGTTGAAACAGGCAACTATGGCTACACCTTC
>NA|TRBJ2-7|TRBV12-3/TRBV12-4|few
CASSLDVPGEQYF
TGTGCCAGCAGTTTAGACGTGCCGGGAGAGCAGTACTTC
>TRBD2|TRBJ2-5|TRBV2|NA
CASTSERGHQETQYF
TGTGCCAGTACCAGTGAGCGGGGGCACCAAGAGACCCAGTACTTC
>NA|TRBJ2-1|TRBV29-1|many
CSVEDLREGANNEQFF
TGCAGCGTTGAAGATCTCCGGGAGGGGGCCAACAATGAGCAGTTCTTC
>NA|TRBJ1-5|TRBV7-2|many
CASSSQGYNQPQHF
TGTGCCAGCAGCTCGCAGGGGTACAATCAGCCCCAGCATTTT
>TRBD1|TRBJ2-4|TRBV5-1|many
CASSFDGQGASQLAKNIQYF
TGCGCCAGCAGCTTCGACGGACAGGGGGCTTCACAACTAGCCAAAAACATTCAGTACTTC